These 9 T cell receptor beta chains came from one sample sequenced in a study of OX40 agonist ivuxolimab in advanced cancers. Here immunoSEQ multiplex PCR was the method, and the copy in TCRdb shows in-frame clones only, minus some. The sample lists 55,000 to 80,000 clones; about 81% were seen once. This sample comprised CD4+ or CD8+ T cells sorted from blood, obtained in a trial of the OX40 agonist ivuxolimab. The receptors shown here come from an adult with an advanced solid tumor such as melanoma, head and neck, liver or kidney cancer.

The chain couples TRBV5-4 to TRBJ2-5; D not certain. CDR1 SGHNT and CDR2 YYREEE come from the germline V gene (reference sequence). The V end lost 2 bases, the J end lost 4 bases, and 9 bases lay between the germline ends. This CDR3 is built from 13 residues. The CDR3 sequence is CASSFEGIETQYF. The CDR3 DNA follows: TGTGCCAGCAGCTTCGAAGGGATAGAGACCCAGTACTTC.

J is TRBJ1-6 and V is TRBV19, with 7 bases matching TRBD1. CDR1 and CDR2 from the germline V gene are LNHDA and SQIVND (reference sequence). The trim removed 5 bases at V and 8 bases at J, leaving 9 bases unmatched. This CDR3 has 15 residues. The CDR3 sequence: CASSPLGRGDSPLHF. The CDR3 DNA is TGTGCCAGTAGTCCTCTGGGCAGGGGGGATTCACCCCTCCACTTT.

V and J are TRBV21-1 and TRBJ1-3. TRBV21-1 is a pseudogene locus. The CDR3 loop spans 13 amino acids. The CDR3 region is CASSNANGDTIYF. In DNA form, the CDR3 reads TGTGCCAGCAGCAACGCTAACGGTGACACCATATATTTT.

This chain connects TRBV5-4 to TRBJ1-6; D unclear. The CDR3 has 13 residues. Germline V lookup: CDR1 SGHNT, CDR2 YYREEE (reference sequence). V lost 2 bases, J lost 9 bases, and 9 bases lay in between. CDR3 amino acids: CASSLTRGSPLHF. DNA for the CDR3: TGTGCCAGCAGCTTAACTCGGGGTTCACCCCTCCACTTT.

Only one count was recorded for this clone. The chain uses TRBV29-1 and TRBJ2-3; D might be TRBD2 (5 bases). CDR3 length: 12 residues. The V gene's germline CDR1 is SQVTM and CDR2 ANQGSEA. Trimming removed 7 bases at V and 3 bases at J, with 11 bases between. The chain's CDR3 is CSARRFTDTQYF. CDR3 bases: TGCAGCGCCCGGAGGTTTACAGATACGCAGTATTTT.

By sample share, this clone is medium-sized (0.01 to 0.1%). This chain uses TRBV7-8 with TRBJ1-2, with D possibly being TRBD1 (5 bases). Germline V CDR1 and CDR2: SGHVS, FQNEAQ. V was clipped by 1 base and J by 8 bases, with 11 bases between them. This CDR3 has 13 amino acids. The CDR3 sequence: CASSLGGSVGYTF. The CDR3 DNA follows: TGTGCCAGCAGCTTAGGGGGGAGCGTAGGCTACACCTTC.

This clone was seen a single time. The V and J genes are TRBV30 and TRBJ1-2; TRBD1 might be the D (6 bases). CDR3 size: 12 residues. Germline V lookup: CDR1 GTSNPN, CDR2 SVGIG (reference sequence). V was cut by 4 bases and J by 7 bases, with 13 bases left in between. CDR3 bases: TGTGCCTGGACATTCACGGGGGCTGGCTACACCTTC. Its protein is CAWTFTGAGYTF.

The V gene is TRBV6-1, the J gene TRBJ2-5; maybe TRBD2 (5 bases). Germline CDR1 reads MNHNS; CDR2 reads SASEGT. This CDR3 comprises 14 residues. V was clipped by 7 bases and J by 4 bases, with 16 bases between them. In DNA form, the CDR3 reads TGTGCCAGCACTGACGGGGTACGGGGAGAGACCCAGTACTTC. The encoded protein is CASTDGVRGETQYF.

The chain employs TRBV30 and TRBJ2-7; 8 bases are shared with TRBD1. There are 14 residues in the CDR3. V gave up 2 bases and J gave up 3 bases; unmatched junction bases: 6. CDR1 and CDR2 from the germline V gene are GTSNPN and SVGIG (reference sequence). As DNA, the CDR3 is TGTGCCTGGAGTCTAGACAGGGGAGTCTACGAGCAGTACTTC. Residues: CAWSLDRGVYEQYF. The full variable domain, completed using reference TRBV30 and TRBJ2-7, is SQTIHQWPATLVQPVGSPLSLECTVEGTSNPNLYWYRQAAGRGLQLLFYSVGIGQISSEVPQNLSASRPQDRQFILSSKKLLLSDSGFYLCAWSLDRGVYEQYFGPGTRLTVT.